Presented here are 3 T cell receptor beta chains from one specimen sequenced in a study of blood T cell repertoires in COVID-19 (TCRdb year 2020). Library construction relied on the immunoSEQ multiplex PCR assay. Held by TCRdb, this immuneACCESS table contains in-frame sequences only and omits some clones. Under half of the omission traces to an unresolved V gene where checked; the cause of the rest is unknown. This sample comprises about 81,000 clones, approximately 89% of them detected only once. The ten largest clonotypes hold 10% to 15% of the sample. The specimen was peripheral blood. The receptors were gathered from an older man with active or convalescent COVID-19.

The V call is TRBV3-1 (or the pseudogene TRBV3-2), the J call TRBJ1-2, with unresolved D. Trimming stripped 3 bases from V and 7 bases from J, with 6 bases between. The CDR3 has 11 residues. Germline CDR1 and CDR2: LGHDT and YNNKEL (reference sequence). DNA for the CDR3: TGTGCCAGCAGCCAGTCGGTTGGCTACACCTTC. It translates to CASSQSVGYTF.

Of note for this clone: The limits of the CDR3 on the DNA are not certain, so only TCRdb's listed CDR3 is given. The rearrangement uses TRBV11-2 and TRBJ2-7; the table's D call, TRBD1, has no DNA check behind it. CDR1 is SGHAT and CDR2 is FQNNGV in the germline V gene. From its first to its last residue, the CDR3 has 15 amino acids. CDR3 protein: CASSLVSIWGPGTRF.

The rearrangement uses TRBV11-2 and TRBJ2-1, with 9 bases aligning to TRBD2. The CDR3 length is 16 residues. The V and J ends lost 1 base and 4 bases, in that order; junction bases with no gene match: 5. Germline CDR1 is SGHAT and CDR2 is FQNNGV. The CDR3 sequence: CASSLVFSGGYNEQFF. DNA for the CDR3: TGTGCCAGCAGCTTAGTGTTTAGCGGGGGATACAATGAGCAGTTCTTC. Filled out from reference TRBV11-2 and TRBJ2-1, the complete variable domain reads EAGVAQSPRYKIIEKRQSVAFWCNPISGHATLYWYQQILGQGPKLLIQFQNNGVVDDSQLPKDRFSAERLKGVDSTLKIQPAKLEDSAVYLCASSLVFSGGYNEQFFGPGTRLTVL.